This T cell receptor (beta chain) was recovered during a study of blood T cell repertoires in COVID-19. The data were produced by immunoSEQ multiplex PCR, yet TCRdb's version contains in-frame clones alone and is incomplete. The data show about 130,000 clones, 80% to 90% seen once. With 3 bases clipped from V and 8 bases from J, the junction kept 11 bases outside the gene matches. The CDR3 spans 16 residues. The germline V gene has CDR1 SGHNT and CDR2 YYREEE (reference sequence). The V and J genes are TRBV5-4 and TRBJ2-1, with 10 bases fitting TRBD2. Sequenced input: peripheral blood. This TCR was recovered from a man aged 55 to 69 with active or convalescent COVID-19. The CDR3 DNA sequence: TGTGCCAGCAGCTCCCCCCTGAGCGGGGGGGCCTATGAGCAGTTCTTC. Protein product: CASSSPLSGGAYEQFF.